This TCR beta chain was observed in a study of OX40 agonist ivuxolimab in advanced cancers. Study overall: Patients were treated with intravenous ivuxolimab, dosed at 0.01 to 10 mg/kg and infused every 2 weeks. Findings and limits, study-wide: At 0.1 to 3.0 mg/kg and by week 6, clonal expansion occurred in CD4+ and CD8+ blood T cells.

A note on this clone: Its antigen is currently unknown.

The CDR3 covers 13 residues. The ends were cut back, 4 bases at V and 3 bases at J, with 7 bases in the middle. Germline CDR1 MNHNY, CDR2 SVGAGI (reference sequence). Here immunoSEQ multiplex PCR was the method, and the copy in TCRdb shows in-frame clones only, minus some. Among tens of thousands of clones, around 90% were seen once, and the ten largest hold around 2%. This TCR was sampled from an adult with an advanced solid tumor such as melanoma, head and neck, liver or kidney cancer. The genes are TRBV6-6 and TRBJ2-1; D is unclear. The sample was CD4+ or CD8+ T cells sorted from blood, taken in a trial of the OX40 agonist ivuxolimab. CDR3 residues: CASSSGVYNEQFF. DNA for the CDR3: TGTGCCAGCAGTTCGGGCGTCTACAATGAGCAGTTCTTC.